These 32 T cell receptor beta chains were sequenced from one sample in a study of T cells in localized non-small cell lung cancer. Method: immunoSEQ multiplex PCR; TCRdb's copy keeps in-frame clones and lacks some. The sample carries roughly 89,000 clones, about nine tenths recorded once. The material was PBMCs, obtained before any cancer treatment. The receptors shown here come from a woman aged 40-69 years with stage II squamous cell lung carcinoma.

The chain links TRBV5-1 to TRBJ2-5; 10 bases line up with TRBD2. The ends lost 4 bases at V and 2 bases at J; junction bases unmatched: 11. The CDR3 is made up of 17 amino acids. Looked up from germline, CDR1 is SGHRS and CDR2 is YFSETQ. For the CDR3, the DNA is TGCGCCAGCAGCCCCGGAGGGGGACTAGCGAGGCAAGAGACCCAGTACTTC. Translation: CASSPGGGLARQETQYF.

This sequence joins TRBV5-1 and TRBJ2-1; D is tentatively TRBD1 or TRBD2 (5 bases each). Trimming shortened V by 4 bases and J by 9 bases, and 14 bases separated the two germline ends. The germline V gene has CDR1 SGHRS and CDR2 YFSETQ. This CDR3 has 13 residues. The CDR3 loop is CASSPERGGEQFF. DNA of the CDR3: TGCGCCAGCAGCCCCGAGAGGGGCGGTGAGCAGTTCTTC.

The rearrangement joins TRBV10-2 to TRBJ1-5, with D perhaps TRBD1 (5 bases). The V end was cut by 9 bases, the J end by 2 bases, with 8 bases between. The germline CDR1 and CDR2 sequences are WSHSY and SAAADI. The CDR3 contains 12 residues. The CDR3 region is CARGEGNQPQHF. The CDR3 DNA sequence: TGCGCCAGGGGGGAAGGCAATCAGCCCCAGCATTTT.

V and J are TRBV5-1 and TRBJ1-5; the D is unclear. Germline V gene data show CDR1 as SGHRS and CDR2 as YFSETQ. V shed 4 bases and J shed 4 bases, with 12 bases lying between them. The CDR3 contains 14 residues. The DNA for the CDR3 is TGCGCCAGCAGCGAGGGAATGGGGAATCAGCCCCAGCATTTT. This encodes CASSEGMGNQPQHF.

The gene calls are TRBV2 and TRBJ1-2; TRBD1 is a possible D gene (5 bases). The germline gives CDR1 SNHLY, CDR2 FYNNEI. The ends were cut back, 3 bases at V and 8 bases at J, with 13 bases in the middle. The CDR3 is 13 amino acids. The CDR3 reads CASSEDPGLGYTF. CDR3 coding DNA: TGTGCCAGCAGTGAGGACCCGGGGCTCGGCTACACCTTC.

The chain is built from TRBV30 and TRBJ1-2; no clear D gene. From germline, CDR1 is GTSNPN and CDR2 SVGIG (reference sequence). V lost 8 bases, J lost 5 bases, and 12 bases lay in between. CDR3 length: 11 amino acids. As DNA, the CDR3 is TGTGCCGGGATGTGGGGATATGGCTACACCTTC. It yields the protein CAGMWGYGYTF.

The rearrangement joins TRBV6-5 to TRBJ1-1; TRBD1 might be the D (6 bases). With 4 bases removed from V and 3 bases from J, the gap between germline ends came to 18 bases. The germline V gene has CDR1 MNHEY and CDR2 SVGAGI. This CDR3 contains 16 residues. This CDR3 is CASSSGTLARDTEAFF. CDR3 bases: TGTGCCAGCAGTTCCGGGACACTGGCCCGCGACACTGAAGCTTTCTTT.

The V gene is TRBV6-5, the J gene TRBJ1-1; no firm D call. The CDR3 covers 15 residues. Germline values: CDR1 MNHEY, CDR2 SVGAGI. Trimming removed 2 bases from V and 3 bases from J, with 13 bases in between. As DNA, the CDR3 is TGTGCCAGCAGTTACGACTCCATGGCAGACACTGAAGCTTTCTTT. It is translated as CASSYDSMADTEAFF.

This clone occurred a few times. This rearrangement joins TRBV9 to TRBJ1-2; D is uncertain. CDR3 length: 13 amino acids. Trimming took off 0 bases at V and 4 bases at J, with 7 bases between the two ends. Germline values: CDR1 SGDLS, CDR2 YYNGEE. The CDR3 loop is CASSVGSSYGYTF. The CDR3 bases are TGTGCCAGCAGCGTAGGGAGTAGCTATGGCTACACCTTC. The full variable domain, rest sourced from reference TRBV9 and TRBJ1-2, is DSGVTQTPKHLITATGQRVTLRCSPRSGDLSVYWYQQSLDQGLQFLIQYYNGEERAKGNILERFSAQQFPDLHSELNLSSLELGDSALYFCASSVGSSYGYTFGSGTRLTVV.

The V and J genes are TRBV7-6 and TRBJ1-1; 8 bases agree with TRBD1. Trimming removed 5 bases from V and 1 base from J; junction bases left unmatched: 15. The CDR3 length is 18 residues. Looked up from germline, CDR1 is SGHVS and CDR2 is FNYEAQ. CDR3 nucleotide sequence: TGTGCCAGCAGCCCCAGGGGGCGTCCCGGGACTAAGAACACTGAAGCTTTCTTT. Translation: CASSPRGRPGTKNTEAFF.

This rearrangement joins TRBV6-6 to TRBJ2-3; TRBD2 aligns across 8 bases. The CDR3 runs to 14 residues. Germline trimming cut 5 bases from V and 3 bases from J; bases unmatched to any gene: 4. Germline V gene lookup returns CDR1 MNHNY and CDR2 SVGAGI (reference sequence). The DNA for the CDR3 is TGTGCCAGCAGTCGGGGGGGCGGGACAGATACGCAGTATTTT. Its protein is CASSRGGGTDTQYF.

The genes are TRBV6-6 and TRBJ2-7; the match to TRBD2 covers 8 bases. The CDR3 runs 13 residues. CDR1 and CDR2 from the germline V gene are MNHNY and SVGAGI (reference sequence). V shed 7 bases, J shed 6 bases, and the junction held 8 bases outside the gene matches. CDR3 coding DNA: TGTGCCAGCACCGGGAGGGAGTCTAGCGAGCAGTACTTC. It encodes CASTGRESSEQYF.

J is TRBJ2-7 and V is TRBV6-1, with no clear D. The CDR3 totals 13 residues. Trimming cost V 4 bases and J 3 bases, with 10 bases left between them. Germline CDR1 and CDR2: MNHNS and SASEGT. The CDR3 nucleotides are TGTGCCAGCAGTGTTAGTAGCTTCTACGAGCAGTACTTC. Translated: CASSVSSFYEQYF.

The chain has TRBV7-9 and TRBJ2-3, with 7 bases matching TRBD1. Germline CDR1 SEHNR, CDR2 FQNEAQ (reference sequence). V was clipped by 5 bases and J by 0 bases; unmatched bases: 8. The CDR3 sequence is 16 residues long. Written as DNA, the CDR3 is TGTGCCAGCAGCGTCAAAGGGGGACAGAGCACAGATACGCAGTATTTT. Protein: CASSVKGGQSTDTQYF. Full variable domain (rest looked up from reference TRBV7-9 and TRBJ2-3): DTGVSQNPRHKITKRGQNVTFRCDPISEHNRLYWYRQTLGQGPEFLTYFQNEAQLEKSRLLSDRFSAERPKGSFSTLEIQRTEQGDSAMYLCASSVKGGQSTDTQYFGPGTRLTVL.

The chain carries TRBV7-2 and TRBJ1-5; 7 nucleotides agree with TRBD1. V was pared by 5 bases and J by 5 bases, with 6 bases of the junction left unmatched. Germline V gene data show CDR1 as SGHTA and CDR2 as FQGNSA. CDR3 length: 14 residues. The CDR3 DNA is TGTGCCAGCAGCCCCGGGGACAGAGATCAGCCCCAGCATTTT. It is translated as CASSPGDRDQPQHF.

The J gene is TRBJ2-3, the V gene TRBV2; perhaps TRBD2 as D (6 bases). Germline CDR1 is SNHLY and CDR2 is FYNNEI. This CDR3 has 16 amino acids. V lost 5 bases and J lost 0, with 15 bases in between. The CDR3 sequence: CASSPTRDWSTDTQYF. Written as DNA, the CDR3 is TGTGCCAGCAGTCCGACGAGGGACTGGAGCACAGATACGCAGTATTTT. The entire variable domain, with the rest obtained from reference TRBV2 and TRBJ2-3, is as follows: EPEVTQTPSHQVTQMGQEVILRCVPISNHLYFYWYRQILGQKVEFLVSFYNNEISEKSEIFDDQFSVERPDGSNFTLKIRSTKLEDSAMYFCASSPTRDWSTDTQYFGPGTRLTVL.

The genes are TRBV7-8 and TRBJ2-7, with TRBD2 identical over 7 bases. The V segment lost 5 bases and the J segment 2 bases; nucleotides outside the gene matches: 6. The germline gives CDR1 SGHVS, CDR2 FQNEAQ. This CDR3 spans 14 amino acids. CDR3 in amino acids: CASSTGDYPYEQYF. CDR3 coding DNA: TGTGCCAGCAGCACCGGGGACTACCCCTACGAGCAGTACTTC.

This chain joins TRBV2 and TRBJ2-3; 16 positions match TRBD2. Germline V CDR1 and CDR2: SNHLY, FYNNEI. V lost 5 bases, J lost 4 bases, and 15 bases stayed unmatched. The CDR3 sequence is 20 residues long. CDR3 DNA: TGTGCCAGCAGTATTCCGGGACTAGCGGGGGGGCAGCAGTTCGCAGATACGCAGTATTTT. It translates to CASSIPGLAGGQQFADTQYF. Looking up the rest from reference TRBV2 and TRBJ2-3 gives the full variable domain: EPEVTQTPSHQVTQMGQEVILRCVPISNHLYFYWYRQILGQKVEFLVSFYNNEISEKSEIFDDQFSVERPDGSNFTLKIRSTKLEDSAMYFCASSIPGLAGGQQFADTQYFGPGTRLTVL.

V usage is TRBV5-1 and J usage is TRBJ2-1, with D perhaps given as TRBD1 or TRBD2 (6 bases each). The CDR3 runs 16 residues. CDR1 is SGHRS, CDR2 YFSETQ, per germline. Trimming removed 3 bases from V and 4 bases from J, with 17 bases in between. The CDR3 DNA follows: TGCGCCAGCAGCTCGCGGTGGAGGGGGATTTACAATGAGCAGTTCTTC. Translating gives CASSSRWRGIYNEQFF.

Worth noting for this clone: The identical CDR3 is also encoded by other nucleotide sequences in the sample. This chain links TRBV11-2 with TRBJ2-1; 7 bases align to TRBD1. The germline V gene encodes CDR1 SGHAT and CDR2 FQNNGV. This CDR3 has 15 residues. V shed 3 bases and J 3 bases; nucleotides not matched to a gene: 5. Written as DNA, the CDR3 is TGTGCCAGCAGCTTCAGGGACAGCGTCTACAATGAGCAGTTCTTC. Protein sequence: CASSFRDSVYNEQFF. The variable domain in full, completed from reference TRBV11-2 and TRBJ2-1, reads EAGVAQSPRYKIIEKRQSVAFWCNPISGHATLYWYQQILGQGPKLLIQFQNNGVVDDSQLPKDRFSAERLKGVDSTLKIQPAKLEDSAVYLCASSFRDSVYNEQFFGPGTRLTVL.

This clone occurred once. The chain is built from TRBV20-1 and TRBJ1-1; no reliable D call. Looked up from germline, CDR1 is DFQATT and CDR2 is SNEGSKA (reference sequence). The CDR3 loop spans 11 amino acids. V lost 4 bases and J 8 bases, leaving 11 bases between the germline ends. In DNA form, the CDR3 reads TGCAGTGCTAATCAACAAATCGAAGCTTTCTTT. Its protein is CSANQQIEAFF.

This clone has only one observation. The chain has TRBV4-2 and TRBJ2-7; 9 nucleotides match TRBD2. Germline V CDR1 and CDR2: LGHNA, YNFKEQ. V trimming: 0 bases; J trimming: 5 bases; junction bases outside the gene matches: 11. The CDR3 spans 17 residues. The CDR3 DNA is TGTGCCAGCAGCCAAGAAATGGGCCGCGGGAGGGCCAACGAGCAGTACTTC. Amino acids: CASSQEMGRGRANEQYF.

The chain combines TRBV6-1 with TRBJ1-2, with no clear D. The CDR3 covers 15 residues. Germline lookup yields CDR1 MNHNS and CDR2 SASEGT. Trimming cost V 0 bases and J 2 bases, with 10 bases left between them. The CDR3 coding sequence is TGTGCCAGCAGTGAAGCGGGCAGCCCCAACTATGGCTACACCTTC. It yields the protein CASSEAGSPNYGYTF.

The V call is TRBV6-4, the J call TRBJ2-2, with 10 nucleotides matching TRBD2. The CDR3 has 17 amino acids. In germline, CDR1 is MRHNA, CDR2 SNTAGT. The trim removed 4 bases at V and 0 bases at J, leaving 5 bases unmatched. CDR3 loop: CASSVLAGPSNTGELFF. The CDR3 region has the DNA TGTGCCAGCAGTGTACTAGCGGGGCCCTCGAACACCGGGGAGCTGTTTTTT.

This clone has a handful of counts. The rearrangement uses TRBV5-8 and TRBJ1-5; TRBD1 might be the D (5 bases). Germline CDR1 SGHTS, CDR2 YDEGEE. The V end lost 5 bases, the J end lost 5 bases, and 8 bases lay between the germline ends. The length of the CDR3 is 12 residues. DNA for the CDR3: TGTGCCAGCAGTTGGGGGGATCAGCCCCAGCATTTT. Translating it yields CASSWGDQPQHF.

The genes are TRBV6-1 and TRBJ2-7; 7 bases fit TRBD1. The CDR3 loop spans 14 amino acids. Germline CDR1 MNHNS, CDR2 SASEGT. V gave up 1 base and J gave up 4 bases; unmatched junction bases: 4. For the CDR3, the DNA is TGTGCCAGCAGTGAAGGGGGGACAGTTTACGAGCAGTACTTC. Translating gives CASSEGGTVYEQYF.

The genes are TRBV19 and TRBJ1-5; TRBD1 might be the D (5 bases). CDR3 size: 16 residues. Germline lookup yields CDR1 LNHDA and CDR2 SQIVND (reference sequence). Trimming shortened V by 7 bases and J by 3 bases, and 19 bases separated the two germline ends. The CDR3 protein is CASTITHGGVNQPQHF. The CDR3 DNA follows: TGTGCCAGTACTATCACTCACGGGGGGGTCAATCAGCCCCAGCATTTT.

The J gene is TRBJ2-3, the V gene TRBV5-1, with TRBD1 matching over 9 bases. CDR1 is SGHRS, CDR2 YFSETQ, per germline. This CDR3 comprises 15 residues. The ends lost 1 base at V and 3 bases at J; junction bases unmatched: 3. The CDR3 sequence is CASSLRTGVTDTQYF. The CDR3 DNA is TGCGCCAGCAGCTTGAGGACAGGGGTGACAGATACGCAGTATTTT.

CDR3 sequence (DNA): TGTGCCAGCAGTTTATTTCCAGATACGCAGTATTTT. Its translation: CASSLFPDTQYF. This chain links TRBV27 with TRBJ2-3; no firm D call. Germline-derived CDR1 and CDR2 are MNHEY and SMNVEV (reference sequence). This CDR3 has 12 amino acids. V was shortened by 1 base and J by 4 bases, with 3 bases between the two germline ends.

The CDR3 region is CASSLYWGTDTQYF. CDR3 DNA: TGTGCCAGCAGCTTGTATTGGGGCACAGATACGCAGTATTTT. The chain recombines TRBV5-4 with TRBJ2-3; unclear D gene. V was pared by 1 base and J by 1 base, with 7 bases between. The germline V gene has CDR1 SGHNT and CDR2 YYREEE (reference sequence). This CDR3 region has 14 residues.

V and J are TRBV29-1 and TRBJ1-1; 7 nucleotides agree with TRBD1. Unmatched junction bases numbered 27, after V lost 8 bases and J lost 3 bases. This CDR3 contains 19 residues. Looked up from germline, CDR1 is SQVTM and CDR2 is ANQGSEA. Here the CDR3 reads CSLPLRGDRVGDQDTEAFF. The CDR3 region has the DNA TGCAGCCTCCCGCTCCGGGGTGACAGGGTTGGGGACCAGGACACTGAAGCTTTCTTT.

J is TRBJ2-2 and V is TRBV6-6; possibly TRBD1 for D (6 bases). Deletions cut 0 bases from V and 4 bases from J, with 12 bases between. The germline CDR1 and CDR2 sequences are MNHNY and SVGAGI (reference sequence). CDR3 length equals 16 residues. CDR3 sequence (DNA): TGTGCCAGCAGTTACTCGATACAGGGCGGCACCGGGGAGCTGTTTTTT. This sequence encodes CASSYSIQGGTGELFF.